Each of the 23 T cell receptor beta chains below was sequenced from the same sample in a study of PD-1 blockade in classical Hodgkin lymphoma. Autologous stem cell transplantation was followed by relapse in every patient, and brentuximab vedotin exposure varied. Libraries were prepared by immunoSEQ multiplex PCR; TCRdb keeps only in-frame clonotypes and omits some of them. Among about 100,000 clones, around nine tenths were seen once, and the ten largest hold more than 6.5%. The sequenced sample was peripheral blood mononuclear cells (PBMCs), obtained before the second cycle of nivolumab. All receptors come from a human donor with classical Hodgkin lymphoma.

The chain uses TRBV18 and TRBJ1-3; maybe TRBD1 (5 bases). Trimming took 4 bases from V and 1 from J, leaving 14 bases between them. Germline V gene data show CDR1 as KGHSH and CDR2 as LQKENI. The CDR3 covers 16 residues. The CDR3 loop reads CASSLRQGESGNTIYF. Written as DNA, the CDR3 is TGTGCCAGCTCACTTCGGCAAGGGGAATCTGGAAACACCATATATTTT. Using reference TRBV18 and TRBJ1-3 for the parts outside the CDR3, the full variable domain is NAGVMQNPRHLVRRRGQEARLRCSPMKGHSHVYWYRQLPEEGLKFMVYLQKENIIDESGMPKERFSAEFPKEGPSILRIQQVVRGDSAAYFCASSLRQGESGNTIYFGEGSWLTVV.

The J gene is TRBJ2-7, the V gene TRBV5-1; D possibly corresponds to TRBD2 (7 bases). V shed 2 bases and J shed 4 bases, with 10 bases lying between them. This CDR3 comprises 13 residues. Germline CDR1 SGHRS, CDR2 YFSETQ. CDR3 nucleotide sequence: TGCGCCAGCAGCTTAGCGGGGACATACGAGCAGTACTTC. Translated, it gives CASSLAGTYEQYF. Full variable domain (rest looked up from reference TRBV5-1 and TRBJ2-7): KAGVTQTPRYLIKTRGQQVTLSCSPISGHRSVSWYQQTPGQGLQFLFEYFSETQRNKGNFPGRFSGRQFSNSRSEMNVSTLELGDSALYLCASSLAGTYEQYFGPGTRLTVT.

The CDR3 DNA follows: TGCAGCGGGCAGGGAAACCAAGAGACCCAGTACTTC. Amino acid sequence: CSGQGNQETQYF. The V and J genes are TRBV29-1 and TRBJ2-5; D is perhaps TRBD1 (5 bases). The germline gives CDR1 SQVTM, CDR2 ANQGSEA. The CDR3 is 12 amino acids. V was trimmed by 7 bases and J by 0 bases, leaving 9 bases between them.

This chain joins TRBV30 and TRBJ1-5, with 8 bases identical to TRBD1. Germline-derived CDR1 and CDR2 are GTSNPN and SVGIG (reference sequence). Trimming at V came to 4 bases and at J to 4 bases, leaving 3 bases not matched to a gene. The CDR3 is 13 amino acids. The CDR3 protein is CAWNDRGNQPQHF. CDR3 nucleotides: TGTGCCTGGAACGACAGGGGTAATCAGCCCCAGCATTTT.

The chain combines TRBV12-5 with TRBJ2-3, with 11 bases identical to TRBD2. Trimming removed 5 bases from V and 6 bases from J; junction bases left unmatched: 7. Germline V gene data show CDR1 as LGHNT and CDR2 as FRNRAP. This CDR3 has 15 amino acids. CDR3 sequence: CASGVGLAELDTQYF. The CDR3 nucleotides are TGTGCTAGTGGTGTGGGACTAGCGGAATTGGATACGCAGTATTTT.

The rearrangement links TRBV5-1 to TRBJ2-3; 7 positions agree with TRBD2. The ends lost 0 bases at V and 3 bases at J; junction bases unmatched: 7. The germline CDR1 and CDR2 sequences are SGHRS and YFSETQ. This CDR3 has 16 residues. In DNA form, the CDR3 reads TGCGCCAGCAGCTTGGTGTCGGCGGGGGTTACAGATACGCAGTATTTT. Translated: CASSLVSAGVTDTQYF.

This clone was seen a single time. The J gene is TRBJ1-5, the V gene TRBV7-6; D unclear. The germline V gene encodes CDR1 SGHVS and CDR2 FNYEAQ. The CDR3 length is 12 residues. V was shortened by 1 base and J by 11 bases, with 9 bases between the two germline ends. The CDR3 region is CASSLGMAAQHF. CDR3 coding DNA: TGTGCCAGCAGCTTAGGGATGGCGGCCCAGCATTTT.

This chain connects TRBV6-1 to TRBJ1-4, with D possibly TRBD1 on 5 matching bases. The CDR3 totals 15 residues. From germline, CDR1 is MNHNS and CDR2 SASEGT. Trimming left V 0 bases short and J 8 bases short, with 13 bases between. The CDR3 here is CASSEAGGGLEKLFF. The CDR3 DNA sequence: TGTGCCAGCAGTGAAGCGGGGGGGGGACTCGAAAAACTGTTTTTT.

V and J are TRBV7-9 and TRBJ1-1; no definite D call. Germline loops: CDR1 SEHNR, CDR2 FQNEAQ (reference sequence). Trimming took off 4 bases at V and 0 bases at J, with 6 bases between the two ends. The CDR3 extends over 13 amino acids. The CDR3 here is CASSYGMNTEAFF. The CDR3 nucleotides read TGTGCCAGCAGCTATGGGATGAACACTGAAGCTTTCTTT. Drawing the rest from reference TRBV7-9 and TRBJ1-1, the complete variable domain is DTGVSQNPRHKITKRGQNVTFRCDPISEHNRLYWYRQTLGQGPEFLTYFQNEAQLEKSRLLSDRFSAERPKGSFSTLEIQRTEQGDSAMYLCASSYGMNTEAFFGQGTRLTVV.

This chain uses TRBV9 with TRBJ2-2; TRBD1 matches at 7 bases. The CDR3 runs 21 residues. Germline loops: CDR1 SGDLS, CDR2 YYNGEE. The V segment lost 5 bases and the J segment 4 bases; nucleotides outside the gene matches: 26. The DNA for the CDR3 is TGTGCCAGCAGGGACACAACAAAAAGACAGGGTTTGGTCGGAGGCACCGGGGAGCTGTTTTTT. This sequence encodes CASRDTTKRQGLVGGTGELFF.

The chain couples TRBV19 to TRBJ2-7; no clear D gene. The CDR3 covers 11 residues. The V and J ends lost 6 bases and 7 bases respectively, with 10 bases between them. The germline CDR1 and CDR2 sequences are LNHDA and SQIVND (reference sequence). CDR3 loop: CASSPTGEQYF. In DNA form, the CDR3 reads TGTGCCAGTAGCCCGACCGGGGAGCAGTACTTC.

The chain links TRBV5-1 to TRBJ2-2; TRBD1 aligns across 7 bases. The CDR3 has 15 amino acids. V gave up 8 bases and J gave up 2 bases; unmatched junction bases: 9. Germline lookup yields CDR1 SGHRS and CDR2 YFSETQ. The CDR3 DNA sequence: TGCGCCAGTACCTACAGGGGTGATAACACCGGGGAGCTGTTTTTT. It encodes CASTYRGDNTGELFF.

The CDR3 sequence: CASRPGQGLYGYTF. The CDR3 DNA reads TGTGCCAGCAGGCCGGGACAGGGACTGTATGGCTACACCTTC. The gene calls are TRBV6-5 and TRBJ1-2; TRBD1 aligns across 9 bases. CDR1 MNHEY and CDR2 SVGAGI come from the germline V gene. The J segment lost 5 bases and the V segment lost 6 bases, leaving 7 bases of the junction unmatched. The CDR3 is 14 amino acids.

The gene calls are TRBV30 and TRBJ2-1, with D perhaps being TRBD1 or TRBD2 (6 bases each). The CDR3 length is 14 residues. The germline V and J ends were trimmed by 6 bases and 8 bases, with 20 bases remaining between them. Per the germline V gene, CDR1 is GTSNPN and CDR2 is SVGIG (reference sequence). The DNA of the CDR3 is TGTGCCTGCATCCGGGGGCCGGGGGAGTATGAGCAGTTCTTC. Residues: CACIRGPGEYEQFF.

This chain uses TRBV6-6 with TRBJ1-3; 9 positions agree with TRBD1. Germline CDR1 MNHNY, CDR2 SVGAGI (reference sequence). V dropped 2 bases and J dropped 3; count of bases not matched to a gene: 5. The CDR3 has 16 amino acids. The CDR3 spells CASSYAGTGSGNTIYF. The CDR3 region has the DNA TGTGCCAGCAGTTACGCCGGGACAGGGAGTGGAAACACCATATATTTT.

The chain combines TRBV7-9 with TRBJ2-5; no clear D gene. Germline loops: CDR1 SEHNR, CDR2 FQNEAQ (reference sequence). This CDR3 contains 12 residues. V gave up 1 base and J gave up 5 bases, with 5 bases separating them. Here the CDR3 reads CASSLEWETQYF. CDR3 DNA: TGTGCCAGCAGCTTAGAATGGGAGACCCAGTACTTC. Full variable domain (rest looked up from reference TRBV7-9 and TRBJ2-5): DTGVSQNPRHKITKRGQNVTFRCDPISEHNRLYWYRQTLGQGPEFLTYFQNEAQLEKSRLLSDRFSAERPKGSFSTLEIQRTEQGDSAMYLCASSLEWETQYFGPGTRLLVL.

In the case of this clone: A junction boundary mismatches the germline segment, possibly from a read error. The chain links TRBV28 to TRBJ2-1, with 10 bases fitting TRBD1. Germline lookup yields CDR1 MDHEN and CDR2 SYDVKM. The CDR3 totals 11 residues. CDR3 nucleotides: TGTGCCAGCAGCTCCGGGACAGGGGTTATCTTC. Translation gives CASSSGTGVIF.

The chain carries TRBV13 and TRBJ2-7, with D possibly being TRBD2 (6 bases). Between the trimmed V and J ends, which lost 7 bases and 4 bases, there was a span of 17 bases. Germline V lookup: CDR1 PRHDT, CDR2 FYEKMQ (reference sequence). The CDR3 is made up of 14 amino acids. The CDR3 reads CASNTLTRPYEQYF. In nucleotides, the CDR3 is TGTGCCAGCAACACTTTGACTAGGCCATACGAGCAGTACTTC. Combining the CDR3 with reference TRBV13 and TRBJ2-7 gives the whole variable domain AAGVIQSPRHLIKEKRETATLKCYPIPRHDTVYWYQQGPGQDPQFLISFYEKMQSDKGSIPDRFSAQQFSDYHSELNMSSLELGDSALYFCASNTLTRPYEQYFGPGTRLTVT.

The CDR3 DNA reads as TGTGCCACCAGCAGAGTGGCGCGGGGGGACAATGAGCAGTTCTTC. This sequence encodes CATSRVARGDNEQFF. V and J are TRBV15 and TRBJ2-1; 8 positions agree with TRBD2. This CDR3 spans 15 amino acids. Germline lookup yields CDR1 LNHNV and CDR2 YYDKDF (reference sequence). V trimming: 1 base; J trimming: 5 bases; junction bases outside the gene matches: 4.

The V gene is TRBV5-6, the J gene TRBJ1-5, with D unresolved. With 3 bases removed from V and 14 bases from J, the gap between germline ends came to 6 bases. The CDR3 is 9 residues long. Germline lookup yields CDR1 SGHDT and CDR2 YYEEEE. CDR3 sequence: CASSCVEHF. The CDR3 nucleotides read TGTGCCAGCAGCTGCGTTGAGCATTTT.

The rearrangement links TRBV7-8 to TRBJ1-4; D is possibly TRBD1 (5 bases). Germline V lookup: CDR1 SGHVS, CDR2 FQNEAQ. CDR3 length equals 15 residues. V shed 5 bases and J shed 4 bases, with 14 bases lying between them. Here the CDR3 reads CASSPGRIFNEKLFF. The CDR3, as DNA: TGTGCCAGCAGCCCAGGGAGGATATTTAATGAAAAACTGTTTTTT.

This chain connects TRBV19 to TRBJ1-2, with D maybe TRBD1 (6 bases). Germline V gene lookup returns CDR1 LNHDA and CDR2 SQIVND (reference sequence). CDR3 length equals 14 residues. V shed 4 bases and J shed 2 bases, with 11 bases lying between them. The CDR3 DNA reads as TGTGCCAGTAGTACACAGGGATCAAACTATGGCTACACCTTC. This translates into CASSTQGSNYGYTF.

This clone was seen many times. The chain recombines TRBV27 with TRBJ2-1; the match to TRBD2 covers 7 bases. Germline V gene data show CDR1 as MNHEY and CDR2 as SMNVEV (reference sequence). V shed 3 bases, J shed 0 bases, and the junction held 5 bases outside the gene matches. The CDR3 has 16 residues. CDR3 amino acids: CASSFLGGDSYNEQFF. The CDR3 bases are TGTGCCAGCAGTTTCCTGGGGGGGGACTCCTACAATGAGCAGTTCTTC.